Listed here are 12 T cell receptor beta chains from one sample, sequenced in a study of blood T cell repertoires in COVID-19. Using immunoSEQ multiplex PCR, the repertoire was profiled, and TCRdb retains in-frame clones only, with some absent. The sample carries about 94,000 clones, approximately 79% recorded once. The material sequenced was peripheral blood. The receptors here all came from a man aged 65 to 79 with COVID-19, enrolled during active disease.

The rearrangement joins TRBV11-2 to TRBJ2-1; 13 positions agree with TRBD2. CDR3 length equals 17 residues. CDR1 is SGHAT and CDR2 is FQNNGV in the germline V gene. Trimming cost V 2 bases and J 7 bases; bases outside gene matches: 8. The CDR3 DNA sequence: TGTGCCAGCAGCTTATCTAGGACTAGCGGGAGTAGGAATGAGCAGTTCTTC. Translating it yields CASSLSRTSGSRNEQFF.

This clone was detected a few times. This rearrangement joins TRBV11-2 to TRBJ2-7, with D tentatively TRBD1 (5 bases). V was clipped by 0 bases and J by 5 bases, with 8 bases between them. Germline V lookup: CDR1 SGHAT, CDR2 FQNNGV. The CDR3 has 13 amino acids. CDR3: CASSLDRTNEQYF. CDR3 coding DNA: TGTGCCAGCAGCTTAGATAGGACAAACGAGCAGTACTTC. The entire variable domain, with the rest obtained from reference TRBV11-2 and TRBJ2-7, is as follows: EAGVAQSPRYKIIEKRQSVAFWCNPISGHATLYWYQQILGQGPKLLIQFQNNGVVDDSQLPKDRFSAERLKGVDSTLKIQPAKLEDSAVYLCASSLDRTNEQYFGPGTRLTVT.

This clone was recorded once. This chain uses TRBV27 with TRBJ2-7; TRBD1 aligns across 8 bases. The J segment lost 7 bases and the V segment lost 5 bases, leaving 19 bases of the junction unmatched. The CDR3 extends over 17 amino acids. CDR1 and CDR2 from the germline V gene are MNHEY and SMNVEV (reference sequence). The DNA of the CDR3 is TGTGCCAGCAGTCCCCTGGATGGGACAGGAGGGCCTGGGGAGCAGTACTTC. Translation gives CASSPLDGTGGPGEQYF.

This clone was seen only once. The gene calls are TRBV28 and TRBJ2-1, with D tentatively TRBD1 (6 bases). Germline loops: CDR1 MDHEN, CDR2 SYDVKM. The V end lost 2 bases, the J end lost 8 bases, and 16 bases lay between the germline ends. The CDR3 is 15 amino acids. CDR3 DNA: TGTGCCAGCAGTTTAGCAGGGGCGGCATCCGATGAGCAGTTCTTC. It yields the protein CASSLAGAASDEQFF.

This chain joins TRBV2 and TRBJ2-6; D is undetermined. CDR3 length equals 17 residues. Germline loops: CDR1 SNHLY, CDR2 FYNNEI. The V end was cut by 3 bases, the J end by 1 base, with 13 bases between. The CDR3 region has the DNA TGTGCCAGCAGTGAGGAGATCTTGACGTCTGGGGCCAACGTCCTGACTTTC. It codes for CASSEEILTSGANVLTF.

In its sample, this clone was seen a few times. The chain links TRBV7-9 to TRBJ2-1; TRBD2 agrees at 9 bases. V shed 5 bases, J shed 8 bases, and the junction held 10 bases outside the gene matches. Germline V gives CDR1 SEHNR, CDR2 FQNEAQ (reference sequence). CDR3 length: 15 residues. The CDR3 nucleotides read TGTGCCAGCAGCGTTAGCGGGAGTAGTCGCGATGAGCAGTTCTTC. This sequence encodes CASSVSGSSRDEQFF.

This clone has a single count. The chain joins TRBV6-1 to TRBJ2-7; 11 bases are shared with TRBD1. Germline loops: CDR1 MNHNS, CDR2 SASEGT. The CDR3 runs 14 residues. J lost 6 bases, V lost 11 bases, and 12 bases had no gene match. CDR3 sequence (DNA): TGTGCCTGCCAAGGGACAGGGGGTACCGGCGAGCAGTACTTC. This encodes CACQGTGGTGEQYF.

The chain employs TRBV9 and TRBJ2-7, with 8 bases matching TRBD1. V gave up 4 bases and J gave up 3 bases; unmatched junction bases: 6. CDR1 and CDR2 from the germline V gene are SGDLS and YYNGEE. CDR3 length equals 14 residues. For the CDR3, the DNA is TGTGCCAGCAGCCCAAGGGACAGGAGCTACGAGCAGTACTTC. It specifies CASSPRDRSYEQYF.

J is TRBJ1-4 and V is TRBV28; TRBD1 is a possible D gene (6 bases). The CDR3 is made up of 14 amino acids. V was cut by 8 bases and J by 4 bases, with 14 bases left in between. Germline CDR1 MDHEN, CDR2 SYDVKM. The CDR3 here is CASRTQGLNEKLFF. DNA for the CDR3: TGTGCCAGCCGTACACAGGGCCTTAATGAAAAACTGTTTTTT.

This sequence joins TRBV5-1 and TRBJ2-4, with 10 positions matching TRBD2. Looked up from germline, CDR1 is SGHRS and CDR2 is YFSETQ. J gave up 6 bases and V 4 bases, and 13 bases lay outside the gene matches. This CDR3 has 17 residues. The CDR3: CASSRNPSGGDPNIQYF. DNA of the CDR3: TGCGCCAGCAGCCGGAACCCTAGCGGGGGAGACCCAAACATTCAGTACTTC.

This clone was found once. This sequence joins TRBV30 and TRBJ2-3, with D maybe TRBD1 (6 bases). Between the trimmed V and J ends, which lost 8 bases and 2 bases, there was a span of 14 bases. The CDR3 sequence is 13 residues long. In germline, CDR1 is GTSNPN, CDR2 SVGIG (reference sequence). The DNA of the CDR3 is TGTGCCCTGGACAGTCTGAACACAGATACGCAGTATTTT. It yields the protein CALDSLNTDTQYF.

This clone was seen at least ten times. This chain connects TRBV5-1 to TRBJ2-1, with D perhaps TRBD2 (6 bases). Trimming took 0 bases from V and 2 from J, leaving 12 bases between them. The CDR3 extends over 16 amino acids. Per the germline V gene, CDR1 is SGHRS and CDR2 is YFSETQ. For the CDR3, the DNA is TGCGCCAGCAGCTTGGCGGGAGAACCCGCCTACAATGAGCAGTTCTTC. It is translated as CASSLAGEPAYNEQFF. Together with reference TRBV5-1 and TRBJ2-1, the CDR3 gives the full variable domain: KAGVTQTPRYLIKTRGQQVTLSCSPISGHRSVSWYQQTPGQGLQFLFEYFSETQRNKGNFPGRFSGRQFSNSRSEMNVSTLELGDSALYLCASSLAGEPAYNEQFFGPGTRLTVL.